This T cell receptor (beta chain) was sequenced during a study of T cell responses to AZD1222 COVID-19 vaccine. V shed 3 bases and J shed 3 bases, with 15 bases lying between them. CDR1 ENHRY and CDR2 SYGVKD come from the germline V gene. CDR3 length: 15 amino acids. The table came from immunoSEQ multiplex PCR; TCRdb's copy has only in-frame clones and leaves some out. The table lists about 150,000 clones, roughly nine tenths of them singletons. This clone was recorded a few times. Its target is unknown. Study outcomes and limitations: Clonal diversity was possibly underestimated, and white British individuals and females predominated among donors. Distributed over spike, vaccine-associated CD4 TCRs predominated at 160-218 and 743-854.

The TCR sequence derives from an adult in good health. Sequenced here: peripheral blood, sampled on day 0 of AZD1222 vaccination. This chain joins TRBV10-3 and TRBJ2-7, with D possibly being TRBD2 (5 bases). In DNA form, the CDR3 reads TGTGCCATCAGTGACAGAGGTGGAGGTAACTACGAGCAGTACTTC. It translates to CAISDRGGGNYEQYF.